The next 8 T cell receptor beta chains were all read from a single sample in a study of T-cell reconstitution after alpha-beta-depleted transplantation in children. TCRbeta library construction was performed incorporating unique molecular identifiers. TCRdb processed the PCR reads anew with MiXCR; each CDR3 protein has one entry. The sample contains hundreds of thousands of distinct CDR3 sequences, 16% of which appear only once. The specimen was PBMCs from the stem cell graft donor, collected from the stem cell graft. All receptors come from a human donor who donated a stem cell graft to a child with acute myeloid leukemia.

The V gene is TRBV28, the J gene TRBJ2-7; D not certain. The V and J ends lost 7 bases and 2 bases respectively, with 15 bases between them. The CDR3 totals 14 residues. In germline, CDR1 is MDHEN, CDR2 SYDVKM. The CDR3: CASNSMGSTYEQYV. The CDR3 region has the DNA TGTGCCAGCAACTCCATGGGTAGTACCTACGAGCAGTACGTC.

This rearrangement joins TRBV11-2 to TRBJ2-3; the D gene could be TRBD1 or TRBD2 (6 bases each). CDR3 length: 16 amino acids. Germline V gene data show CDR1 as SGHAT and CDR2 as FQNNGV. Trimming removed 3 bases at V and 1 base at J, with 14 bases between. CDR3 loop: CASSFIGGPGTDTQYF. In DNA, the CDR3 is TGTGCCAGCAGCTTCATCGGGGGCCCTGGCACAGATACGCAGTATTTT.

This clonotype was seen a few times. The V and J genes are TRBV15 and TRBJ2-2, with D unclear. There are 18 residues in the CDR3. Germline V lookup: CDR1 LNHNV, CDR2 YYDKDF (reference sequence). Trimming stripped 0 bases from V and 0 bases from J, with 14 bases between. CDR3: CATSREIAGGANTGELFF. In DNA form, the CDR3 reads TGTGCCACCAGCAGAGAGATAGCAGGCGGTGCGAACACCGGGGAGCTGTTTTTT.

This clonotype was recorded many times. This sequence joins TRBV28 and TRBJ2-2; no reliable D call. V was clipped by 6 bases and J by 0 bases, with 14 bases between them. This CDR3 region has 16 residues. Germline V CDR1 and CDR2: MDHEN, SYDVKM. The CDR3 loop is CASRGQKATNTGELFF. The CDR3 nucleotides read TGTGCCAGCAGAGGGCAGAAAGCAACGAACACCGGGGAGCTGTTTTTT. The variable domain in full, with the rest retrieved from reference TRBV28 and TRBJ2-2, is DVKVTQSSRYLVKRTGEKVFLECVQDMDHENMFWYRQDPGLGLRLIYFSYDVKMKEKGDIPEGYSVSREKKERFSLILESASTNQTSMYLCASRGQKATNTGELFFGEGSRLTVL.

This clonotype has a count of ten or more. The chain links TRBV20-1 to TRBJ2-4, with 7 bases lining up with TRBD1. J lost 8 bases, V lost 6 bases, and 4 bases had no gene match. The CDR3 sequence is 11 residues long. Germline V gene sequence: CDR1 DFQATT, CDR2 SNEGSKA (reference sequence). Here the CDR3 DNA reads TGCAGTGCGAGACAGGGATACATTCAGTACTTC. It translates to CSARQGYIQYF.

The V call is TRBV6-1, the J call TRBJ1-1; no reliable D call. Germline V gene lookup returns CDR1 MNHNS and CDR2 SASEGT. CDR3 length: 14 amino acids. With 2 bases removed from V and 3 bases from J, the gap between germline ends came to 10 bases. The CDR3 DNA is TGTGCCAGCAGTGAATTAGGATCGGACACTGAAGCTTTCTTT. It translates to CASSELGSDTEAFF.

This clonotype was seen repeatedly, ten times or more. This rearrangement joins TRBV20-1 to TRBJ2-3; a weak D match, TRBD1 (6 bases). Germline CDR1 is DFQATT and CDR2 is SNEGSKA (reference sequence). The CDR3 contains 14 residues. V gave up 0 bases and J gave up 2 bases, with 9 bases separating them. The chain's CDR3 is CSAREWGLTDTQYF. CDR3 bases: TGCAGTGCTAGAGAATGGGGGCTCACAGATACGCAGTATTTT.

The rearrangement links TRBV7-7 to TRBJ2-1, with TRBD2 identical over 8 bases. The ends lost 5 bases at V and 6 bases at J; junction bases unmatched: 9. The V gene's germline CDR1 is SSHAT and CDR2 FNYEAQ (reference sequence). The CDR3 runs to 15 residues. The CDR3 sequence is CASSRTTGGGNEQFF. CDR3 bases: TGTGCCAGCAGCCGAACCACGGGGGGGGGCAATGAGCAGTTCTTC.